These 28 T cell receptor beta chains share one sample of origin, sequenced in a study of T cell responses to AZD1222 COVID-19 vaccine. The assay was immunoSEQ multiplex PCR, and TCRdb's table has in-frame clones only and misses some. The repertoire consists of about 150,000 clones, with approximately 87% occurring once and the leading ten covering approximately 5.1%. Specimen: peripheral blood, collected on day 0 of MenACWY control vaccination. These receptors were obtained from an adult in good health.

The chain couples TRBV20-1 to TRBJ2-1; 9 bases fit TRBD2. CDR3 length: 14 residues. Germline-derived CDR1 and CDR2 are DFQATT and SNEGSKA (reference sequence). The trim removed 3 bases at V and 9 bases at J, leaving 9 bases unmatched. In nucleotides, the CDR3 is TGCAGTGCTAGTTCGGCTAGCGGGACTGTTGAGCAGTTCTTC. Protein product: CSASSASGTVEQFF.

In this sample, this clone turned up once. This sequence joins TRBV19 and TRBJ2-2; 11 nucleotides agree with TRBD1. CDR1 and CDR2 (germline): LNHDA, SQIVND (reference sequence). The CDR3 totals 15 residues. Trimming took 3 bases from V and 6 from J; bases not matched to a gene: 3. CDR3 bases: TGTGCCAGTAGTATGGGACAGGGGGTCGCCGGGGAGCTGTTTTTT. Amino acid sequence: CASSMGQGVAGELFF.

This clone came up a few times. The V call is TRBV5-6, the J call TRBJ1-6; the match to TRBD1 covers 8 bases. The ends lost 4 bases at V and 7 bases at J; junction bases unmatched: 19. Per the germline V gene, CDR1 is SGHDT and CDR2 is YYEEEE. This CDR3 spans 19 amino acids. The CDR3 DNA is TGTGCCAGCAGCGGGGGACAGGACCGTGAACGATGGGAAAATTCACCCCTCCACTTT. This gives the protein CASSGGQDRERWENSPLHF.

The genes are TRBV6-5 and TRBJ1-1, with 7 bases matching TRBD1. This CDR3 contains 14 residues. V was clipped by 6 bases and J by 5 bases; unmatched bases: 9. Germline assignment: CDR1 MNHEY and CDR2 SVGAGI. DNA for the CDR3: TGTGCCAGCAGACTCAGGGGGGGCCAAACTGAAGCTTTCTTT. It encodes CASRLRGGQTEAFF.

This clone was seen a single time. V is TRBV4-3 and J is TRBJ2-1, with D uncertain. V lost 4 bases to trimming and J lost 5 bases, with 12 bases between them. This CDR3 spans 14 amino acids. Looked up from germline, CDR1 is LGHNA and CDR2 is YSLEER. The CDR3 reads CASSPHPLDNEQFF. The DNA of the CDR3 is TGCGCCAGCAGCCCCCATCCGCTTGACAATGAGCAGTTCTTC.

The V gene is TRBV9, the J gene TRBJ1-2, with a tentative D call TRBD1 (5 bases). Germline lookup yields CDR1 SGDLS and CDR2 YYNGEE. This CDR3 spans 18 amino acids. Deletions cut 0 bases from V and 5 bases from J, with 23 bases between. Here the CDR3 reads CASSVEVGSAARGYGYTF. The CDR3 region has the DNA TGTGCCAGCAGCGTAGAGGTAGGGTCCGCCGCCCGGGGGTATGGCTACACCTTC.

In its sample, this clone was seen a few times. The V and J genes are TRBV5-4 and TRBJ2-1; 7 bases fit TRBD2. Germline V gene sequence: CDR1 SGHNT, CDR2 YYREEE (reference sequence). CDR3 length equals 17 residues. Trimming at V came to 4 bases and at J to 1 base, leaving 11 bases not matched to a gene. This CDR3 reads CASSPPSGKSSYNEQFF. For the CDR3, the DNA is TGTGCCAGCAGCCCCCCAAGCGGGAAGAGTTCCTACAATGAGCAGTTCTTC.

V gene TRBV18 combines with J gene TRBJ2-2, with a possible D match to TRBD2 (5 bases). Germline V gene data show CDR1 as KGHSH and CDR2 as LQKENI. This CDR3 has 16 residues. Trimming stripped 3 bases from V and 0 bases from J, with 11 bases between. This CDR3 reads CASSPARGSNTGELFF. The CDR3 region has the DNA TGTGCCAGCTCACCCGCTCGGGGATCGAACACCGGGGAGCTGTTTTTT.

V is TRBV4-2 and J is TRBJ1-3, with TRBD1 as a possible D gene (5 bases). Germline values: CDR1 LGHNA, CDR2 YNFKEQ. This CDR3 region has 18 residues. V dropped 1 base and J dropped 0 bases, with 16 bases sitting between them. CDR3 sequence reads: CASSQVGAGFGSGNTIYF. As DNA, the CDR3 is TGTGCCAGCAGCCAAGTTGGCGCAGGGTTCGGCTCTGGAAACACCATATATTTT.

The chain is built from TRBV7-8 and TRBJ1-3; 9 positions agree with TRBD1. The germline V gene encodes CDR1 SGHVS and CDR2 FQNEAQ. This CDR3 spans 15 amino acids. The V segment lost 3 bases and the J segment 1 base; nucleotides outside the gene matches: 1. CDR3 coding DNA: TGTGCCAGCAGCTTGACAGGGGGATCTGGAAACACCATATATTTT. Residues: CASSLTGGSGNTIYF. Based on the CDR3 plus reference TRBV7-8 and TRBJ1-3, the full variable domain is GAGVSQSPRYKVAKRGQDVALRCDPISGHVSLFWYQQALGQGPEFLTYFQNEAQLDKSGLPSDRFFAERPEGSVSTLKIQRTQQEDSAVYLCASSLTGGSGNTIYFGEGSWLTVV.

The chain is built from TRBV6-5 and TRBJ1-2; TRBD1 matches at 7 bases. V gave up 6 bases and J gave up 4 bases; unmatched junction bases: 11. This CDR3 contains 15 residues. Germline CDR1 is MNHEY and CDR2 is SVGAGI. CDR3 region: CASSWDRLLIYGYTF. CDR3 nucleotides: TGTGCCAGCAGCTGGGACAGACTGCTTATCTATGGCTACACCTTC.

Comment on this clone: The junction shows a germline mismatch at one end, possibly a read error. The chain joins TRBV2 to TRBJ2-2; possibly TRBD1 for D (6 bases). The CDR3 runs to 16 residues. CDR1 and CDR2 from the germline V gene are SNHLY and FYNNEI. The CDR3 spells CASSEGARGNTGELFF. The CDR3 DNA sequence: TGTGCCAGCAGCGAAGGGGCCAGGGGGAACACCGGGGAGCTGTTTTTT. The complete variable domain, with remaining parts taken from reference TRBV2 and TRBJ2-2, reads EPEVTQTPSHQVTQMGQEVILRCVPISNHLYFYWYRQILGQKVEFLVSFYNNEISEKSEIFDDQFSVERPDGSNFTLKIRSTKLEDSAMYFCASSEGARGNTGELFFGEGSRLTVL.

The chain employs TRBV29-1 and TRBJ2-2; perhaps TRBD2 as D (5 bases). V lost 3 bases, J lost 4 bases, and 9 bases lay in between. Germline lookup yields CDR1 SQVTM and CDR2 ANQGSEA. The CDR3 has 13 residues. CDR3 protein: CSVDRGFTGELFF. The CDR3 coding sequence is TGCAGCGTTGATCGGGGTTTCACCGGGGAGCTGTTTTTT.

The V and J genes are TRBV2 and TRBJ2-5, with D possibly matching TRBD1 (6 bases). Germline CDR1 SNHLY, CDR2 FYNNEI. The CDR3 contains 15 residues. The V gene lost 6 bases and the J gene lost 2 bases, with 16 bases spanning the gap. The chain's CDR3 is CASSPSTGPQETQYF. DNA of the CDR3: TGTGCCAGCAGCCCGTCGACAGGTCCTCAAGAGACCCAGTACTTC.

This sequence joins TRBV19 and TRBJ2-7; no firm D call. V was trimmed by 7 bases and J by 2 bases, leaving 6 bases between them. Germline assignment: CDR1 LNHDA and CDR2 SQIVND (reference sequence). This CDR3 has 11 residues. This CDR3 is CASKGPYEQYF. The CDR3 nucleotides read TGTGCCAGTAAAGGTCCCTACGAGCAGTACTTC.

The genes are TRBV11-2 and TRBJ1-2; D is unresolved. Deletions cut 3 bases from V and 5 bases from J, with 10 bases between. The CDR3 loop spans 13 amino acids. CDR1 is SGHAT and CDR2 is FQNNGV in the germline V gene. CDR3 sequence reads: CASSLAGGYGYTF. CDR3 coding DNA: TGTGCCAGCAGCTTGGCGGGTGGATATGGCTACACCTTC.

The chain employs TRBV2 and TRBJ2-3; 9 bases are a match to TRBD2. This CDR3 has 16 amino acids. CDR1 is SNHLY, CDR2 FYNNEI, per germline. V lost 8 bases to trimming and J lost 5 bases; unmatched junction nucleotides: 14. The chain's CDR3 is CASVFLAGGGRDTQYF. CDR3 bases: TGTGCCAGCGTATTTTTGGCGGGAGGGGGGAGAGATACGCAGTATTTT. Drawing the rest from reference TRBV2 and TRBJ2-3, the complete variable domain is EPEVTQTPSHQVTQMGQEVILRCVPISNHLYFYWYRQILGQKVEFLVSFYNNEISEKSEIFDDQFSVERPDGSNFTLKIRSTKLEDSAMYFCASVFLAGGGRDTQYFGPGTRLTVL.

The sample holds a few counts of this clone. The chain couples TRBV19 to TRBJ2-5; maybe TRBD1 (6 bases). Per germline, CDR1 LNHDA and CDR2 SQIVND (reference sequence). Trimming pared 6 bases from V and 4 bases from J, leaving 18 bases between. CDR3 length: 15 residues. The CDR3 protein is CASSPDSLRGETQYF. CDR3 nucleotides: TGTGCCAGTAGCCCGGACAGCCTAAGGGGAGAGACCCAGTACTTC.

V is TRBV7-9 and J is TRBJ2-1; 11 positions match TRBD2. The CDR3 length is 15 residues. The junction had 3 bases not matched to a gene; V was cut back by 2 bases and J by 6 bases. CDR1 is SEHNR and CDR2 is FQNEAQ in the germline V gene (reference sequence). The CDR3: CASSLQLAGANEQFF. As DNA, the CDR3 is TGTGCCAGCAGCTTACAACTAGCGGGAGCCAATGAGCAGTTCTTC. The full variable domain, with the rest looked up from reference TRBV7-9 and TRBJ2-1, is DTGVSQNPRHKITKRGQNVTFRCDPISEHNRLYWYRQTLGQGPEFLTYFQNEAQLEKSRLLSDRFSAERPKGSFSTLEIQRTEQGDSAMYLCASSLQLAGANEQFFGPGTRLTVL.

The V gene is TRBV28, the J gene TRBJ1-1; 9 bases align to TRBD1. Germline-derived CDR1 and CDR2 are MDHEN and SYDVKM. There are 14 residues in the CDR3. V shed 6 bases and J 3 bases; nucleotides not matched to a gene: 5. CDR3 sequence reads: CASRAGTGHTEAFF. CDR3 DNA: TGTGCCAGCAGGGCCGGGACAGGGCACACTGAAGCTTTCTTT.

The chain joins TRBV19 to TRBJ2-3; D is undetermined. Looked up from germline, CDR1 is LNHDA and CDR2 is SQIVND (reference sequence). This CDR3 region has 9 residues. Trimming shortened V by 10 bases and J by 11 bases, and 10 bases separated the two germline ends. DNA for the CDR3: TGTGCCAAATGGGGTATGCAGTATTTT. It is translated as CAKWGMQYF. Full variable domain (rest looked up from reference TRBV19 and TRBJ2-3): DGGITQSPKYLFRKEGQNVTLSCEQNLNHDAMYWYRQDPGQGLRLIYYSQIVNDFQKGDIAEGYSVSREKKESFPLTVTSAQKNPTAFYLCAKWGMQYFGPGTRLTVL.

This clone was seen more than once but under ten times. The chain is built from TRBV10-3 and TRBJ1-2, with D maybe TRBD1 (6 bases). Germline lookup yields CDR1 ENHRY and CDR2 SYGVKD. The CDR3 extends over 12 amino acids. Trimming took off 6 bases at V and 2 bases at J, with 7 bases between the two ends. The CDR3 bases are TGTGCCATCAGGGGGGCCAACTATGGCTACACCTTC. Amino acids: CAIRGANYGYTF.

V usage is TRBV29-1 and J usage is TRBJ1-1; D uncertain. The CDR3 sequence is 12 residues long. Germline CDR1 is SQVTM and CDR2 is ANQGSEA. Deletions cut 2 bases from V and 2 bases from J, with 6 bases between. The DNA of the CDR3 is TGCAGCGTTGAAAGGGAAAACACTGAAGCTTTCTTT. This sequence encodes CSVERENTEAFF.

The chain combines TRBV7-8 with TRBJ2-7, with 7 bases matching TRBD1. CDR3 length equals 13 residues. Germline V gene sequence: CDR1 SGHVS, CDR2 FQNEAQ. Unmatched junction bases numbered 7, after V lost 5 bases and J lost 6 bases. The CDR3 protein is CASSIRTGGEQYV. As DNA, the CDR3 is TGTGCCAGCAGCATTCGGACAGGCGGCGAGCAGTACGTC.

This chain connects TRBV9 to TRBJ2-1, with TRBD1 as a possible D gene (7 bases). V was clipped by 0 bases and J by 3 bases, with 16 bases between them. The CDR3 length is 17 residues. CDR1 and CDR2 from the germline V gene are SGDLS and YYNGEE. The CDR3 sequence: CASSVGDSAGYYNEQFF. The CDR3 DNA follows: TGTGCCAGCAGCGTAGGGGACAGTGCGGGATACTACAATGAGCAGTTCTTC.

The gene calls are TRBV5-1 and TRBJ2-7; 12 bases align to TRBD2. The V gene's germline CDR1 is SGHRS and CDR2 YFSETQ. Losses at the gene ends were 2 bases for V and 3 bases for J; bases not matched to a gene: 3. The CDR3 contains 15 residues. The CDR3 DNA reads TGCGCCAGCAGCTTAGGACTAGCGGGAAACTACGAGCAGTACTTC. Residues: CASSLGLAGNYEQYF.

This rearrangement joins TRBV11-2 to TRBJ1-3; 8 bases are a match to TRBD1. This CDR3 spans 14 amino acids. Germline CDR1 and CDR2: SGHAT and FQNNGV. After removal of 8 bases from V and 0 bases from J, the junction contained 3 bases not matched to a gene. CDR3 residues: CASGQGSSGNTIYF. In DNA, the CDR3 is TGTGCCAGCGGACAGGGTAGCTCTGGAAACACCATATATTTT.

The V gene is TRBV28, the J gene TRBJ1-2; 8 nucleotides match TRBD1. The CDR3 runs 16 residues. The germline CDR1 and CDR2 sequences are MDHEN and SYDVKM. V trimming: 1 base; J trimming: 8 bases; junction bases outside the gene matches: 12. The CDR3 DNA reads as TGTGCCAGCAGTTTATACGGACAGGGTGGGATAGTCGGCTACACCTTC. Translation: CASSLYGQGGIVGYTF.